The present T cell receptor (beta chain) was sequenced within a study of cytomegalovirus exposure and HLA in healthy donors. Whole-study findings and limits: The HLA-A and HLA-B alleles of most subjects were reportedly predicted accurately from TCR beta sequences.

CDR3 length: 15 residues. After removal of 2 bases from V and 14 bases from J, the junction contained 16 bases not matched to a gene. Germline V lookup: CDR1 LNHDA, CDR2 SQIVND (reference sequence). On this clone itself: Its antigen is still unknown.

The PCR ran on 60 Vbeta and 13 Jbeta primers. The table came from immunoSEQ multiplex PCR; TCRdb's copy has only in-frame clones and leaves some out. The profile shows about 240,000 clones, 81% of them singletons. The rearrangement links TRBV19 to TRBJ2-3; 7 bases are a match to TRBD2. What was sequenced was PBMCs. The clonotype comes from a woman aged 60-70 years in good health and CMV-seropositive. For the CDR3, the DNA is TGTGCCAGTAGTATAACCGGGAGGCGCACAGATAAGGCGTATTTT. This translates into CASSITGRRTDKAYF.